This T cell receptor (beta chain) was found in a study of shared clonotypes between healthy human individuals. Overall study: A donor's plate count was three for CD4 naive and three for CD4 memory; CD8 naive had two and CD8 memory one.

Whole-study findings and limits: A handful of donors held approximately 4.6% of naive CD4 clonotypes in common.

Sorted-subset replicate PCRs used 200 ng of genomic DNA. This amount corresponded to some 30,000 T cell genomes. The assay was immunoSEQ multiplex PCR, and TCRdb's table has in-frame clones only and misses some. The sample records approximately 2.4 million clones, under 97% being singletons. The CDR3 loop spans 14 amino acids. Germline V CDR1 and CDR2: LNHDA, SQIVND (reference sequence). Trimming shortened V by 5 bases and J by 7 bases, and 15 bases separated the two germline ends. About this clone itself: What it recognizes is unknown.

Material for sequencing was naive CD4+ T cells sorted from blood. This sample's subset: CD45RA+ positively selected. The genes are TRBV19 and TRBJ1-5, with TRBD1 as a possible D gene (6 bases). The TCR originated in a man aged 18 to 30 in good health. The CDR3 DNA sequence: TGTGCCAGTAGTCCCCAGACAGGTTCCCAGCCCCAGCATTTT. This translates into CASSPQTGSQPQHF.